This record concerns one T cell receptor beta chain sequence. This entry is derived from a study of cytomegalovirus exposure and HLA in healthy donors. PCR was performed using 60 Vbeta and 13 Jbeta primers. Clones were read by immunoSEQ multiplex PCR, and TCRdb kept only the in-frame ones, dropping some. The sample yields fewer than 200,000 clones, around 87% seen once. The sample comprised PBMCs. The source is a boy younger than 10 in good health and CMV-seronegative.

The chain's CDR3 is CASAPTVGVGELFF. The CDR3 DNA sequence: TGTGCCAGCGCTCCCACGGTTGGAGTCGGGGAGCTGTTTTTT. The chain uses TRBV6-5 and TRBJ2-2; D is ambiguous. V was shortened by 8 bases and J by 7 bases, with 17 bases between the two germline ends. Germline-derived CDR1 and CDR2 are MNHEY and SVGAGI. The CDR3 is made up of 14 amino acids.